This T cell receptor (beta chain) came from a study of cytomegalovirus exposure and HLA in healthy donors. Use of 60 Vbeta and 13 Jbeta primers characterized the PCR. Clones were sequenced by immunoSEQ multiplex PCR, and TCRdb holds only the in-frame ones, with some missing. The sample includes roughly 120,000 clones, over 60% of them seen just once. As concerns this clone: Other DNA sequences in the sample encode the same CDR3.

Trimming cost V 2 bases and J 2 bases, with 6 bases left between them. The CDR3 has 12 residues. CDR1 is SQVTM, CDR2 ANQGSEA, per germline. The sequenced sample was PBMCs. The sequence was collected from a human donor in good health. The chain is built from TRBV29-1 and TRBJ2-5, with D maybe TRBD2 (5 bases). The CDR3 protein is CSVERGQETQYF. The CDR3 bases are TGCAGCGTTGAAAGAGGGCAAGAGACCCAGTACTTC.